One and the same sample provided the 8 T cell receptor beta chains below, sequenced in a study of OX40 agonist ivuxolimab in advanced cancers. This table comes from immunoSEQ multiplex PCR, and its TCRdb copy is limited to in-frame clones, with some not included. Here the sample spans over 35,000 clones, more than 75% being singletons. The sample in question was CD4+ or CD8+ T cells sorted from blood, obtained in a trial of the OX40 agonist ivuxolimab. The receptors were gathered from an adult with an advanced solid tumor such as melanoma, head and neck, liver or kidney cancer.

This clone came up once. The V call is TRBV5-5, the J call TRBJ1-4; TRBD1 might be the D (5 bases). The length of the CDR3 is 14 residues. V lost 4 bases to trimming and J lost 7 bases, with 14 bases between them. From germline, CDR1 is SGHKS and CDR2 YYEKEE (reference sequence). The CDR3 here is CASSSRALGEKLFF. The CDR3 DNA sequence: TGTGCCAGCAGCAGCAGGGCCCTTGGTGAAAAACTGTTTTTT.

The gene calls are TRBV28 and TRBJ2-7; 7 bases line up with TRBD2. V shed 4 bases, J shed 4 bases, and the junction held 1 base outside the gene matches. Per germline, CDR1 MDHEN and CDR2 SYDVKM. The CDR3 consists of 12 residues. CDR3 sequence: CASSWGGYEQYF. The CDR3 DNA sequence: TGTGCCAGCAGTTGGGGGGGGTACGAGCAGTACTTC.

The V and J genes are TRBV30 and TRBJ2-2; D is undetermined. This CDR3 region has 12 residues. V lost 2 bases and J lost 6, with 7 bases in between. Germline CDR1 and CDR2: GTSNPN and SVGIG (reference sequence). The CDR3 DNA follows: TGTGCCTGGAGTAGGGTGGCCGGGGAGCTGTTTTTT. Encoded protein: CAWSRVAGELFF. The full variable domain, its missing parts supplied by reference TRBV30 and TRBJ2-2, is SQTIHQWPATLVQPVGSPLSLECTVEGTSNPNLYWYRQAAGRGLQLLFYSVGIGQISSEVPQNLSASRPQDRQFILSSKKLLLSDSGFYLCAWSRVAGELFFGEGSRLTVL.

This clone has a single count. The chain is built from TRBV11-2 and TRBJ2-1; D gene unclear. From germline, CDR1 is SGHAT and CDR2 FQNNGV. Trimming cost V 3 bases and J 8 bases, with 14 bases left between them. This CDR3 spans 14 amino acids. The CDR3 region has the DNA TGTGCCAGCAGCTTGGCCCCGACTTCGGATGAGCAGTTCTTC. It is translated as CASSLAPTSDEQFF.

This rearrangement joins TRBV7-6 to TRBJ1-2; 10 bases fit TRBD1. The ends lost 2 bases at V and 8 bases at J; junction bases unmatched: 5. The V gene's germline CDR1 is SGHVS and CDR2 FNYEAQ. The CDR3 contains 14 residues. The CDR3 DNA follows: TGTGCCAGCAGCTTACTGGGACAGGGGTTCGGCTACACCTTC. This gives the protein CASSLLGQGFGYTF.

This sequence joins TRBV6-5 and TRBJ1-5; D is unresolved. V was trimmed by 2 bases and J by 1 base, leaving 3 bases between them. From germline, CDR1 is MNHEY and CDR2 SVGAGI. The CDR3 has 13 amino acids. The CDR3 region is CASSYKSNQPQHF. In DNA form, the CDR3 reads TGTGCCAGCAGTTACAAAAGCAATCAGCCCCAGCATTTT.

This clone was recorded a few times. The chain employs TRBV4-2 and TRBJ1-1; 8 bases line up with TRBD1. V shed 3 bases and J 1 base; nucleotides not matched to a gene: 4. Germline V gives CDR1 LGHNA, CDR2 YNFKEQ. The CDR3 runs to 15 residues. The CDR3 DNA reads TGTGCCAGCAGCCAGGACAGGGAGGCGAACACTGAAGCTTTCTTT. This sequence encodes CASSQDREANTEAFF.

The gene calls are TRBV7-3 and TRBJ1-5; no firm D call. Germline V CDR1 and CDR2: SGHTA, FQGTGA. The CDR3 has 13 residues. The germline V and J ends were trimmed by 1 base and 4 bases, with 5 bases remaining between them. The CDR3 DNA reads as TGTGCCAGCAGCTTAAGCCATAATCAGCCCCAGCATTTT. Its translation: CASSLSHNQPQHF.